This T cell receptor (beta chain) was retrieved from a study of CD8 T cells in ankylosing spondylitis. The authors made TCR beta libraries by quantitative 5'-RACE with molecular barcodes. TCRdb re-derived calls from the 5' RACE reads in MiXCR, one entry per CDR3 protein. This table has almost 250,000 distinct CDR3 sequences, 30% to 40% appearing once. Study results and caveats: Before this, some motif variants had been reported in reactive arthritis synovial fluid and blood. Disease-linked clones bore a CD8+ phenotype and were relatively rare in peripheral blood. The study identified a TCR beta motif of roughly eight highly homologous variants that appeared characteristic of ankylosing spondylitis blood.

With regard to this clonotype: The antigen remains unidentified.

CDR3 length: 17 amino acids. V gave up 2 bases and J gave up 6 bases; unmatched junction bases: 12. In germline, CDR1 is SGHTA, CDR2 FQGNSA. The material sequenced was blood, either unsorted or a sorted T cell fraction (not recorded which). This sequence originates from a male donor with ankylosing spondylitis or in good health (not recorded which). V is TRBV7-2 and J is TRBJ2-3; 9 nucleotides line up with TRBD2. CDR3 protein: CASSLRASGDGRDTQYF. In DNA form, the CDR3 reads TGTGCCAGCAGCTTAAGGGCTAGCGGGGACGGTAGGGATACGCAGTATTTT.